A single sample gave rise to the 19 T cell receptor beta chains below, sequenced in a study of beta chain features in type 1 diabetes listed by TCRdb under 2018. The library relied on the immunoSEQ multiplex PCR assay. The High Capacity cDNA Reverse Transcription Kit was used to reverse transcribe all of the isolated RNA, meaning that expressed TCRB transcripts were what got sequenced. TCRdb limited this immuneACCESS table to in-frame rearrangements with V and J called. A share of clones is missing; checked studies link under half to unresolved V genes, and the rest is unexplained. This sample comprises roughly 170,000 clones, about 13% of them detected only once. The ten largest clones add up to roughly 0.6% of the sample. The sequencing sample was made of central memory CD4+ T cells from blood. Receptors originate from a woman between 18 and 29 years old in good health.

V is TRBV18 and J is TRBJ1-1, with TRBD1 as a possible D gene (6 bases). Trimming took 3 bases from V and 3 from J, leaving 11 bases between them. Per germline, CDR1 KGHSH and CDR2 LQKENI. The CDR3 covers 14 residues. In DNA form, the CDR3 reads TGTGCCAGCTCACCGAGGGGGTTGGACACTGAAGCTTTCTTT. Protein sequence: CASSPRGLDTEAFF.

This chain joins TRBV7-9 and TRBJ2-7, with D possibly being TRBD1 (5 bases). In germline, CDR1 is SEHNR, CDR2 FQNEAQ (reference sequence). V was cut by 1 base and J by 3 bases, with 13 bases left in between. There are 15 residues in the CDR3. This CDR3 is CASSLGQPKFYEQYF. The CDR3 DNA sequence: TGTGCCAGCAGCTTAGGACAGCCAAAATTCTACGAGCAGTACTTC.

This clone was found a few times. This chain uses TRBV16 with TRBJ1-1; a possible D gene is TRBD1 (5 bases). The CDR3 totals 15 residues. V gave up 4 bases and J gave up 4 bases, with 16 bases separating them. Germline CDR1 is KGHSY and CDR2 is FQNENV. The CDR3 protein is CASSPTTGVGTEAFF. The CDR3 coding sequence is TGTGCCAGCAGCCCCACAACGGGGGTGGGCACTGAAGCTTTCTTT.

CDR3 loop: CASTTQGEDYNEQFF. CDR3 DNA sequence: TGTGCCAGCACCACCCAGGGGGAAGACTACAATGAGCAGTTCTTC. The V call is TRBV2, the J call TRBJ2-1; 7 nucleotides agree with TRBD1. Germline lookup yields CDR1 SNHLY and CDR2 FYNNEI. This CDR3 comprises 15 residues. Losses at the gene ends were 7 bases for V and 3 bases for J; bases not matched to a gene: 9.

This clone was seen more than once but under ten times. The DNA for the CDR3 is TGCAGCGTTGAGAGGCGGAGTATTTCAGATACGCAGTATTTT. This sequence encodes CSVERRSISDTQYF. The rearrangement links TRBV29-1 to TRBJ2-3; D gene ambiguous. V gave up 3 bases and J gave up 4 bases, with 14 bases separating them. Germline assignment: CDR1 SQVTM and CDR2 ANQGSEA. This CDR3 spans 14 amino acids.

The chain recombines TRBV7-8 with TRBJ2-2; tentative D call: TRBD2 (6 bases). CDR1 is SGHVS, CDR2 FQNEAQ, per germline. Deletions cut 5 bases from V and 6 bases from J, with 16 bases between. The CDR3 covers 15 residues. The CDR3, as DNA: TGTGCCAGCAGCGCAGGAGGGGTTGGCGCCGGGGAGCTGTTTTTT. Translating gives CASSAGGVGAGELFF. Drawing the rest from reference TRBV7-8 and TRBJ2-2, the complete variable domain is GAGVSQSPRYKVAKRGQDVALRCDPISGHVSLFWYQQALGQGPEFLTYFQNEAQLDKSGLPSDRFFAERPEGSVSTLKIQRTQQEDSAVYLCASSAGGVGAGELFFGEGSRLTVL.

This clone has more than one count but fewer than ten. The gene calls are TRBV11-2 and TRBJ2-3; unclear D gene. V was trimmed by 1 base and J by 0 bases, leaving 11 bases between them. Germline V gene sequence: CDR1 SGHAT, CDR2 FQNNGV. The CDR3 runs to 16 residues. The CDR3 DNA follows: TGTGCCAGCAGCTTAGGTGCGCGTTTCAGCACAGATACGCAGTATTTT. Its translation is CASSLGARFSTDTQYF. The full variable domain, with the rest looked up from reference TRBV11-2 and TRBJ2-3, is EAGVAQSPRYKIIEKRQSVAFWCNPISGHATLYWYQQILGQGPKLLIQFQNNGVVDDSQLPKDRFSAERLKGVDSTLKIQPAKLEDSAVYLCASSLGARFSTDTQYFGPGTRLTVL.

This clone was found a few times. The rearrangement uses TRBV9 and TRBJ1-4; D not certain. With 0 bases removed from V and 6 bases from J, the gap between germline ends came to 12 bases. There are 15 residues in the CDR3. The V gene's germline CDR1 is SGDLS and CDR2 YYNGEE. The CDR3 reads CASSVVADSDEKLFF. The CDR3 nucleotides are TGTGCCAGCAGCGTAGTGGCGGACTCGGATGAAAAACTGTTTTTT.

This chain connects TRBV28 to TRBJ1-1; the D gene is possibly TRBD1 (6 bases). Trimming removed 11 bases from V and 7 bases from J, with 17 bases in between. The CDR3 totals 12 residues. CDR1 and CDR2 from the germline V gene are MDHEN and SYDVKM. The DNA for the CDR3 is TGTGCCTCCCGGGACACACTTCTTGAAGCTTTCTTT. This gives the protein CASRDTLLEAFF.

This clone was counted only a few times. This sequence joins TRBV5-1 and TRBJ2-7, with a tentative D call TRBD1 (6 bases). The CDR3 runs to 16 residues. Germline V gene lookup returns CDR1 SGHRS and CDR2 YFSETQ. V was pared by 3 bases and J by 3 bases, with 19 bases between. The CDR3 sequence: CASSSSPGQGGYEQYF. The CDR3 nucleotides read TGCGCCAGCAGCTCCTCCCCAGGGCAAGGGGGCTACGAGCAGTACTTC. Combining the CDR3 with reference TRBV5-1 and TRBJ2-7 gives the whole variable domain KAGVTQTPRYLIKTRGQQVTLSCSPISGHRSVSWYQQTPGQGLQFLFEYFSETQRNKGNFPGRFSGRQFSNSRSEMNVSTLELGDSALYLCASSSSPGQGGYEQYFGPGTRLTVT.

The chain carries TRBV2 and TRBJ2-2, with 10 bases lining up with TRBD1. The CDR3 totals 16 residues. With V trimmed by 3 bases and J by 5 bases, 6 bases remained unmatched. Germline loops: CDR1 SNHLY, CDR2 FYNNEI. The CDR3 bases are TGTGCCAGCAGTGAGGCCGGGACAGGGGTTACCGGGGAGCTGTTTTTT. This translates into CASSEAGTGVTGELFF.

V is TRBV30 and J is TRBJ1-5, with TRBD1 as a possible D gene (5 bases). Trimming stripped 1 base from V and 0 bases from J, with 13 bases between. Germline V gene sequence: CDR1 GTSNPN, CDR2 SVGIG (reference sequence). The CDR3 is 16 amino acids. DNA for the CDR3: TGTGCCTGGAGTGCGAACCCGGGACTTAGCAATCAGCCCCAGCATTTT. It is translated as CAWSANPGLSNQPQHF.

This clone was observed a handful of times. The V gene is TRBV28, the J gene TRBJ1-2; 9 bases are a match to TRBD1. With 4 bases clipped from V and 7 bases from J, the junction kept 4 bases outside the gene matches. CDR1 and CDR2 from the germline V gene are MDHEN and SYDVKM. The CDR3 loop spans 13 amino acids. CDR3 coding DNA: TGTGCCAGCAGTTATGGACAGGGGCCTGGCTACACCTTC. This encodes CASSYGQGPGYTF.

This clone was observed a few times. The genes are TRBV25-1 and TRBJ2-1; 12 bases are shared with TRBD2. V was pared by 6 bases and J by 7 bases, with 7 bases of the junction left unmatched. The CDR3 contains 15 residues. Germline-derived CDR1 and CDR2 are MGHDK and SYGVNS. Here the CDR3 reads CASSTLAGGWNEQFF. As DNA, the CDR3 is TGTGCCAGCAGCACACTAGCGGGAGGATGGAATGAGCAGTTCTTC.

Points on this clone: The junction differs from germline at one of its ends, possibly a read error. The rearrangement uses TRBV18 and TRBJ1-2, with D unresolved. The CDR3 is made up of 16 amino acids. The germline gives CDR1 KGHSH, CDR2 LQKENI. CDR3 in DNA: TGTGCCAGCTCTCCACCCCGTAACGACATATTCTATGGCTACACCTTC. Translation gives CASSPPRNDIFYGYTF.

This clone showed up just a few times. V is TRBV2 and J is TRBJ1-5, with D possibly being TRBD1 (5 bases). CDR1 is SNHLY, CDR2 FYNNEI, per germline. V was shortened by 7 bases and J by 5 bases, with 9 bases between the two germline ends. The CDR3 totals 12 residues. CDR3 loop: CASTPGDQPQHF. In DNA, the CDR3 is TGTGCCAGCACCCCGGGGGATCAGCCCCAGCATTTT.

This clone occurred a few times. V usage is TRBV13 and J usage is TRBJ2-7, with 7 bases aligning to TRBD1. The CDR3 covers 15 residues. J lost 3 bases, V lost 5 bases, and 10 bases had no gene match. Germline loops: CDR1 PRHDT, CDR2 FYEKMQ (reference sequence). The CDR3, as DNA: TGTGCCAGCAGCCCTCCAGGGGGAAAATACTACGAGCAGTACTTC. This codes for CASSPPGGKYYEQYF.

This clone was found a few times. CDR3 nucleotide sequence: TGTGCCAGCAGTGTGACAGGGCCGAATCAGCCCCAGCATTTT. Translating gives CASSVTGPNQPQHF. V usage is TRBV6-1 and J usage is TRBJ1-5, with 7 bases identical to TRBD1. V dropped 4 bases and J dropped 4; count of bases not matched to a gene: 4. Germline CDR1 is MNHNS and CDR2 is SASEGT. The CDR3 contains 14 residues.

This clone was counted many times. This rearrangement joins TRBV11-2 to TRBJ2-2, with TRBD2 matching 7 bases. The germline V gene has CDR1 SGHAT and CDR2 FQNNGV. The CDR3 length is 16 residues. The junction had 5 bases not matched to a gene; V was cut back by 2 bases and J by 2 bases. This CDR3 reads CASSLTPSGNTGELFF. CDR3 coding DNA: TGTGCCAGCAGCTTAACGCCTAGCGGTAACACCGGGGAGCTGTTTTTT.